These 27 T cell receptor beta chains were sequenced from one sample in a study of identifying expanded T cells in peripheral blood. Measured with immunoSEQ multiplex PCR; TCRdb has only the in-frame clones, and not every one. Of about 100,000 clones listed, 75% to 90% are singletons. The specimen was blood. The receptors were sampled from a person between 18 and 69 years old in good health.

Within the sample, this clone is medium-sized. This chain joins TRBV29-1 and TRBJ1-5; 8 bases fit TRBD1. Trimming took 4 bases from V and 7 from J; bases not matched to a gene: 3. The CDR3 runs 12 residues. Germline CDR1 is SQVTM and CDR2 is ANQGSEA. CDR3 residues: CSVAGGGQPQHF. DNA for the CDR3: TGCAGCGTTGCAGGGGGCGGGCAGCCCCAGCATTTT.

The V gene is TRBV27, the J gene TRBJ1-1; no clear D gene. The CDR3 is 15 amino acids. Germline V CDR1 and CDR2: MNHEY, SMNVEV (reference sequence). V lost 3 bases to trimming and J lost 1 base, with 12 bases between them. CDR3 in amino acids: CASSFTGSRNTEAFF. The CDR3 region has the DNA TGTGCCAGCAGTTTTACGGGTAGTAGGAACACTGAAGCTTTCTTT.

The V gene is TRBV27, the J gene TRBJ1-2; possibly TRBD1 for D (5 bases). V was pared by 1 base and J by 7 bases, with 10 bases between. The CDR3 is 13 residues long. Germline assignment: CDR1 MNHEY and CDR2 SMNVEV (reference sequence). DNA of the CDR3: TGTGCCAGCAGTTTATTTACCGGGGGTGGCTACACCTTC. This codes for CASSLFTGGGYTF.

V usage is TRBV30 and J usage is TRBJ2-5, with 7 bases lining up with TRBD1. V shed 4 bases, J shed 0 bases, and the junction held 2 bases outside the gene matches. The germline CDR1 and CDR2 sequences are GTSNPN and SVGIG (reference sequence). This CDR3 is built from 13 residues. This chain's CDR3 is CAWTGGYQETQYF. CDR3 nucleotide sequence: TGTGCCTGGACAGGGGGTTACCAAGAGACCCAGTACTTC.

The chain joins TRBV27 to TRBJ1-1, with a weak D call TRBD1 (6 bases). CDR1 is MNHEY and CDR2 is SMNVEV in the germline V gene (reference sequence). V was cut by 0 bases and J by 10 bases, with 15 bases left in between. This CDR3 is built from 14 residues. CDR3 nucleotide sequence: TGTGCCAGCAGTTTATCTGGACAGACTCCACTAGCTTTCTTT. Translating gives CASSLSGQTPLAFF.

V is TRBV27 and J is TRBJ1-5; no clear D. From germline, CDR1 is MNHEY and CDR2 SMNVEV (reference sequence). The CDR3 consists of 18 residues. V was shortened by 6 bases and J by 1 base, with 22 bases between the two germline ends. Written as DNA, the CDR3 is TGTGCCAGCAGCATACCCCCCCATTTGGAGGCGAGCAATCAGCCCCAGCATTTT. Translated: CASSIPPHLEASNQPQHF.

The rearrangement uses TRBV30 and TRBJ1-2; D is unclear. CDR1 and CDR2 from the germline V gene are GTSNPN and SVGIG (reference sequence). The CDR3 is 13 residues long. V lost 0 bases, J lost 8 bases, and 13 bases lay in between. The CDR3 region has the DNA TGTGCCTGGAGTGTAAGCCAACAAGCGGGCTACACCTTC. This codes for CAWSVSQQAGYTF.

This chain links TRBV10-3 with TRBJ1-3; D remains unclear. With 4 bases removed from V and 0 bases from J, the gap between germline ends came to 10 bases. The CDR3 totals 15 residues. Germline V gene lookup returns CDR1 ENHRY and CDR2 SYGVKD. CDR3: CAISGTASSGNTIYF. The CDR3 DNA reads TGTGCCATCAGTGGGACCGCGAGCTCTGGAAACACCATATATTTT.

The chain recombines TRBV12-5 with TRBJ1-5; 9 positions agree with TRBD1. V gave up 7 bases and J gave up 6 bases; unmatched junction bases: 10. The CDR3 is 15 residues long. Germline CDR1 is LGHNT and CDR2 is FRNRAP. Here the CDR3 DNA reads TGTGCTAGTGCCTTTGGGGACAGGGACGGTCAGCCCCAGCATTTT. Protein product: CASAFGDRDGQPQHF.

The chain couples TRBV19 to TRBJ1-2, with a weak D call TRBD1 (6 bases). Looked up from germline, CDR1 is LNHDA and CDR2 is SQIVND (reference sequence). V lost 10 bases and J 1 base, leaving 16 bases between the germline ends. The CDR3 loop spans 14 amino acids. The CDR3: CAIRTETGNYGYTF. The CDR3 DNA is TGTGCCATACGGACAGAAACCGGTAACTATGGCTACACCTTC. The complete variable domain, with remaining parts taken from reference TRBV19 and TRBJ1-2, reads DGGITQSPKYLFRKEGQNVTLSCEQNLNHDAMYWYRQDPGQGLRLIYYSQIVNDFQKGDIAEGYSVSREKKESFPLTVTSAQKNPTAFYLCAIRTETGNYGYTFGSGTRLTVV.

The J gene is TRBJ1-1, the V gene TRBV11-3, with TRBD1 as a possible D gene (5 bases). The CDR3 spans 13 residues. Germline CDR1 is SGHNT and CDR2 is YENEEA. Trimming took off 5 bases at V and 6 bases at J, with 13 bases between the two ends. The CDR3 DNA follows: TGTGCCAGCAGCCTGGGGGTAAACGCTGAAGCTTTCTTT. Protein: CASSLGVNAEAFF.

The gene calls are TRBV11-2 and TRBJ2-1; 8 positions match TRBD1. The CDR3 spans 13 residues. With 1 base clipped from V and 12 bases from J, the junction kept 5 bases outside the gene matches. Germline V gene sequence: CDR1 SGHAT, CDR2 FQNNGV. This CDR3 is CASSLVQGASQFF. CDR3 nucleotides: TGTGCCAGCAGCTTAGTCCAGGGGGCTTCGCAGTTCTTC.

V usage is TRBV27 and J usage is TRBJ2-1, with 7 nucleotides matching TRBD2. The CDR3 extends over 15 amino acids. The ends lost 1 base at V and 5 bases at J; junction bases unmatched: 5. Looked up from germline, CDR1 is MNHEY and CDR2 is SMNVEV (reference sequence). DNA for the CDR3: TGTGCCAGCAGTTTATTAAGCGGGGTTGACAATGAGCAGTTCTTC. This encodes CASSLLSGVDNEQFF.

In its sample, this clone was seen once. V is TRBV30 and J is TRBJ1-3; a weak D match, TRBD1 (5 bases). Germline V gene lookup returns CDR1 GTSNPN and CDR2 SVGIG (reference sequence). V lost 4 bases, J lost 0 bases, and 10 bases lay in between. The CDR3 totals 14 residues. The CDR3 reads CAWTGTYSGNTIYF. The CDR3 region has the DNA TGTGCCTGGACCGGGACTTACTCTGGAAACACCATATATTTT.

The rearrangement links TRBV12-5 to TRBJ2-7; 9 bases match TRBD1. Trimming cost V 6 bases and J 5 bases; bases outside gene matches: 29. The germline V gene encodes CDR1 LGHNT and CDR2 FRNRAP. CDR3 length: 21 residues. CDR3 DNA: TGTGCTAGTGGCCCTACCCGGCGGGACAGGGCGTCCCGGACTGTACCGGACGAGCAGTACTTC. Protein: CASGPTRRDRASRTVPDEQYF.

In its sample, this clone was seen a few times. V and J are TRBV7-3 and TRBJ1-1; D is uncertain. Deletions cut 1 base from V and 5 bases from J, with 17 bases between. The CDR3 is made up of 16 amino acids. CDR1 and CDR2 (germline): SGHTA, FQGTGA. The CDR3: CASSLIGPYGSTEAFF. DNA of the CDR3: TGTGCCAGCAGCTTAATAGGGCCTTATGGTAGTACTGAAGCTTTCTTT.

The rearrangement links TRBV14 to TRBJ2-1, with 9 bases lining up with TRBD2. The J segment lost 10 bases and the V segment lost 1 base, leaving 14 bases of the junction unmatched. The CDR3 extends over 17 amino acids. Per germline, CDR1 SGHDN and CDR2 FVKESK. This chain's CDR3 is CASSQGAASGVAREQFF. DNA for the CDR3: TGTGCCAGCAGCCAAGGAGCGGCTAGCGGGGTGGCTCGGGAGCAGTTCTTC.

This chain uses TRBV2 with TRBJ2-5, with 11 bases fitting TRBD1. Losses at the gene ends were 0 bases for V and 7 bases for J; bases not matched to a gene: 1. CDR3 length equals 14 residues. Germline CDR1 reads SNHLY; CDR2 reads FYNNEI. CDR3 in DNA: TGTGCCAGCAGTGAAGCGGGGACAGGGGGGACCCAGTACTTC. This sequence encodes CASSEAGTGGTQYF.

This chain joins TRBV6-5 and TRBJ1-3; TRBD1 matches at 8 bases. The CDR3 is made up of 14 amino acids. Looked up from germline, CDR1 is MNHEY and CDR2 is SVGAGI. With V trimmed by 6 bases and J by 7 bases, 8 bases remained unmatched. In DNA, the CDR3 is TGTGCCAGCAGACCCGACAGGGGAAGGAACACCATATATTTT. It codes for CASRPDRGRNTIYF.

This rearrangement joins TRBV6-5 to TRBJ2-1; D not certain. V lost 2 bases, J lost 0 bases, and 8 bases lay in between. CDR1 and CDR2 from the germline V gene are MNHEY and SVGAGI. CDR3 length: 15 residues. The CDR3: CASSYLRSSYNEQFF. The CDR3 DNA follows: TGTGCCAGCAGTTACCTCAGGAGCTCCTACAATGAGCAGTTCTTC.

The chain couples TRBV4-1 to TRBJ2-3; 11 bases fit TRBD2. Germline trimming cut 4 bases from V and 5 bases from J; bases unmatched to any gene: 5. Germline V gene sequence: CDR1 MGHRA, CDR2 YSYEKL. This CDR3 spans 15 amino acids. CDR3 in DNA: TGCGCCAGCAGCCGAAGACTAGCGGGACTAGATACGCAGTATTTT. This gives the protein CASSRRLAGLDTQYF.

The chain links TRBV25-1 to TRBJ2-3; 12 bases agree with TRBD2. V lost 8 bases and J lost 2; bases outside the gene matches: 5. This CDR3 region has 15 residues. The germline CDR1 and CDR2 sequences are MGHDK and SYGVNS. CDR3 sequence reads: CASRGLAGFTDTQYF. The CDR3 DNA follows: TGTGCCAGCCGTGGACTAGCGGGATTCACAGATACGCAGTATTTT.

V gene TRBV6-5 combines with J gene TRBJ1-2; 7 bases map to TRBD1. CDR1 and CDR2 (germline): MNHEY, SVGAGI. J lost 5 bases, V lost 0 bases, and 0 bases had no gene match. The CDR3 extends over 13 amino acids. The chain's CDR3 is CASSYSTGYGYTF. Here the CDR3 DNA reads TGTGCCAGCAGTTACTCGACAGGGTATGGCTACACCTTC.

This chain uses TRBV11-2 with TRBJ2-5; no firm D call. Trimming cost V 3 bases and J 5 bases, with 7 bases left between them. Looked up from germline, CDR1 is SGHAT and CDR2 is FQNNGV. CDR3 size: 12 residues. As DNA, the CDR3 is TGTGCCAGCAGCTTCTTCGGTGAGACCCAGTACTTC. The encoded protein is CASSFFGETQYF.

CDR3 amino acids: CASSDGGTLHF. The CDR3 nucleotides read TGTGCCAGCAGCGACGGTGGCACCCTCCACTTT. The chain couples TRBV9 to TRBJ1-6; D gene uncertain. The CDR3 length is 11 residues. Germline V gene data show CDR1 as SGDLS and CDR2 as YYNGEE. Trimming left V 3 bases short and J 14 bases short, with 9 bases between.

This chain connects TRBV30 to TRBJ1-2; D is possibly TRBD1 (6 bases). The germline V and J ends were trimmed by 1 base and 4 bases, with 10 bases remaining between them. Germline V gene data show CDR1 as GTSNPN and CDR2 as SVGIG (reference sequence). The CDR3 has 13 residues. CDR3 bases: TGTGCCTGGAGTGAACAGGGACCCTATGGCTACACCTTC. Protein sequence: CAWSEQGPYGYTF.

V is TRBV6-7 and J is TRBJ1-5, with D perhaps TRBD1 (5 bases). TRBV6-7 qualifies as an ORF whose function is uncertain. CDR3 length: 16 amino acids. V dropped 6 bases and J dropped 6 bases, with 21 bases sitting between them. The CDR3 nucleotides read TGTGCCAGCAGACATAATCGGCAGCAGGGAGGTCAGCCCCAGCATTTT. This gives the protein CASRHNRQQGGQPQHF.